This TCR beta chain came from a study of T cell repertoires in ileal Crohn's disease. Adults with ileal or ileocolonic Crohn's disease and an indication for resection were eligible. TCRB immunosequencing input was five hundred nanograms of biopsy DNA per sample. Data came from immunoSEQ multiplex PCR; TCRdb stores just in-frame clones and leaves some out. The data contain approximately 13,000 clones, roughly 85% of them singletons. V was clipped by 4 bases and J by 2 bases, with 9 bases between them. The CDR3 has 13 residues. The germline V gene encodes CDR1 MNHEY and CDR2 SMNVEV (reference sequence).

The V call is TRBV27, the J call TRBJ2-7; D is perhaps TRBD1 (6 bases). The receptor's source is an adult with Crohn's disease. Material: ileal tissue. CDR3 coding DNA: TGTGCCAGCAGTTACAGGGTCCCCTACGAGCAGTACTTC. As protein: CASSYRVPYEQYF.